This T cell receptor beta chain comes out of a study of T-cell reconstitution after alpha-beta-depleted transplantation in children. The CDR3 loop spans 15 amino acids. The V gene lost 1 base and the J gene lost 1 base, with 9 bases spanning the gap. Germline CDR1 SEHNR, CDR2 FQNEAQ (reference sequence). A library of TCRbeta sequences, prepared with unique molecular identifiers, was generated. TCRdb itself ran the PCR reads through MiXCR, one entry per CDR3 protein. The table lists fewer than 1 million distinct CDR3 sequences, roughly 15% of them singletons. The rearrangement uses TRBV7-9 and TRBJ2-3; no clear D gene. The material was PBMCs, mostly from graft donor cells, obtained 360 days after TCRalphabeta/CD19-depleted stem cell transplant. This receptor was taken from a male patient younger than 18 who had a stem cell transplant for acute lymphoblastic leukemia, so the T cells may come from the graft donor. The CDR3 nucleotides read TGTGCCAGCAGCTTAGTTCCCGATCGCACAGATACGCAGTATTTT. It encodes CASSLVPDRTDTQYF. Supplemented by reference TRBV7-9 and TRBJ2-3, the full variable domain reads DTGVSQNPRHKITKRGQNVTFRCDPISEHNRLYWYRQTLGQGPEFLTYFQNEAQLEKSRLLSDRFSAERPKGSFSTLEIQRTEQGDSAMYLCASSLVPDRTDTQYFGPGTRLTVL.